This T cell receptor (beta chain) was sequenced in a study of early T cells in non-severe SARS-CoV-2 infection. Germline V gene lookup returns CDR1 DFQATT and CDR2 SNEGSKA (reference sequence). Between the trimmed V and J ends, which lost 3 bases and 5 bases, there was a span of 5 bases. This CDR3 spans 10 amino acids. This clonotype was observed many times. TCRdb processed the 5' RACE reads anew with MiXCR; each CDR3 protein has one entry. The sample shows some 89,000 distinct CDR3 sequences, around 10% of them seen only once. This clonotype originated in an adult who was a healthcare worker with PCR-confirmed SARS-CoV-2 infection or an uninfected control (not recorded which). This specimen was whole blood, taken at baseline. This chain uses TRBV20-1 with TRBJ2-7; D gene ambiguous. CDR3 nucleotide sequence: TGCAGTGCTAGTAGCAACGAGCAGTACTTC. Amino acids: CSASSNEQYF.